Below are 12 T cell receptor beta chains sequenced from a single sample in a study of blood T cell repertoires in COVID-19. Libraries were prepared by immunoSEQ multiplex PCR; TCRdb keeps only in-frame clonotypes and omits some of them. The profile shows 160,000 or so clones, about 88% of them singletons. The sample consisted of peripheral blood. The receptors here all came from a woman older than 75 with acute or convalescent COVID-19.

The J gene is TRBJ1-5, the V gene TRBV10-1; maybe TRBD1 (5 bases). Germline V lookup: CDR1 WNHNN, CDR2 SYGVQD (reference sequence). Trimming removed 5 bases from V and 5 bases from J, with 7 bases in between. The CDR3 loop spans 12 amino acids. The CDR3 spells CASSTGDQPQHF. The CDR3 nucleotides are TGCGCCAGCAGTACAGGCGATCAGCCCCAGCATTTT.

The genes are TRBV7-2 and TRBJ2-5, with TRBD2 identical over 9 bases. Trimming at V came to 5 bases and at J to 4 bases, leaving 8 bases not matched to a gene. The CDR3 has 15 residues. Germline V gene lookup returns CDR1 SGHTA and CDR2 FQGNSA. CDR3 sequence reads: CASSRLAGERETQYF. The CDR3 DNA is TGTGCCAGCAGCAGATTAGCGGGGGAGCGAGAGACCCAGTACTTC.

The rearrangement uses TRBV19 and TRBJ1-2, with a tentative D call TRBD1 (5 bases). CDR3 length: 15 residues. Germline V gene lookup returns CDR1 LNHDA and CDR2 SQIVND (reference sequence). The V gene lost 3 bases and the J gene lost 4 bases, with 15 bases spanning the gap. For the CDR3, the DNA is TGTGCCAGTAGTATTGGACCGGCAGGGCGCTATGGCTACACCTTC. This gives the protein CASSIGPAGRYGYTF.

The V gene is TRBV24-1, the J gene TRBJ2-1; tentative D call: TRBD1 (6 bases). The V gene's germline CDR1 is KGHDR and CDR2 SFDVKD. V gave up 6 bases and J gave up 4 bases, with 15 bases separating them. The CDR3 is 15 amino acids. The CDR3 loop reads CATSSQGPPYNEQFF. In DNA form, the CDR3 reads TGTGCCACCAGTTCACAGGGTCCACCTTACAATGAGCAGTTCTTC.

CDR3 protein: CASSIEAQGGISGYTF. The CDR3 DNA sequence: TGTGCCAGTAGTATAGAGGCCCAGGGCGGGATCAGCGGCTACACCTTC. The rearrangement uses TRBV19 and TRBJ1-2, with D possibly being TRBD1 (5 bases). The germline gives CDR1 LNHDA, CDR2 SQIVND (reference sequence). There are 16 residues in the CDR3. V shed 0 bases and J shed 8 bases, with 19 bases lying between them.

This sequence joins TRBV19 and TRBJ1-5; a weak D match, TRBD1 (5 bases). In germline, CDR1 is LNHDA, CDR2 SQIVND (reference sequence). This CDR3 comprises 18 residues. V lost 3 bases, J lost 3 bases, and 21 bases lay in between. The CDR3 loop reads CASSIPQVQGRYNQPQHF. The CDR3 nucleotides read TGTGCCAGTAGTATCCCCCAAGTCCAGGGTCGATACAATCAGCCCCAGCATTTT.

This chain joins TRBV20-1 and TRBJ1-1, with D unclear. Germline V gene lookup returns CDR1 DFQATT and CDR2 SNEGSKA (reference sequence). Trimming shortened V by 5 bases and J by 6 bases, and 10 bases separated the two germline ends. The CDR3 contains 11 residues. The CDR3 loop is CSAGVRAEAFF. For the CDR3, the DNA is TGCAGTGCTGGGGTGAGGGCTGAAGCTTTCTTT.

This clone has more than one count but fewer than ten. The V gene is TRBV18, the J gene TRBJ2-5; 12 positions agree with TRBD2. The ends lost 3 bases at V and 7 bases at J; junction bases unmatched: 6. Germline CDR1 KGHSH, CDR2 LQKENI. This CDR3 is built from 15 residues. The CDR3 DNA reads TGTGCCAGCTCACCCCTAGCGGGGGGGCAGGTGACCCAGTACTTC. Protein sequence: CASSPLAGGQVTQYF.

V is TRBV5-5 and J is TRBJ1-2; 9 nucleotides agree with TRBD1. This CDR3 comprises 17 residues. V trimming: 3 bases; J trimming: 6 bases; junction bases outside the gene matches: 15. In germline, CDR1 is SGHKS, CDR2 YYEKEE (reference sequence). The CDR3 sequence: CASSWDIPGTGTDGYTF. The CDR3 bases are TGTGCCAGCAGCTGGGATATCCCCGGGACAGGGACCGATGGCTACACCTTC.

The chain recombines TRBV6-1 with TRBJ1-2, with D unclear. The CDR3 extends over 13 amino acids. V dropped 1 base and J dropped 3 bases, with 6 bases sitting between them. Germline CDR1 MNHNS, CDR2 SASEGT. The CDR3 reads CASSEDSYYGYTF. CDR3 sequence (DNA): TGTGCCAGCAGTGAAGACAGCTACTATGGCTACACCTTC.

Here the CDR3 reads CASSPPEEESTDTQYF. The CDR3 DNA reads TGCGCCAGCAGCCCCCCCGAAGAGGAAAGCACAGATACGCAGTATTTT. The chain carries TRBV23-1 and TRBJ2-3; no reliable D call. TRBV23-1 falls under the ORF class, with uncertain function. Deletions cut 6 bases from V and 0 bases from J, with 16 bases between. This CDR3 is 16 amino acids long.

This clone has a handful of counts. The chain recombines TRBV29-1 with TRBJ1-1; D is unclear. Germline V lookup: CDR1 SQVTM, CDR2 ANQGSEA. V lost 7 bases and J 6 bases, leaving 18 bases between the germline ends. The length of the CDR3 is 13 residues. Here the CDR3 reads CSGGLSWAAEAFF. DNA of the CDR3: TGCAGCGGTGGGCTTTCATGGGCCGCTGAAGCTTTCTTT.